The present entry profiles one TCR beta chain with its context. These data belong to a study of blood T cell repertoires in COVID-19. Here immunoSEQ multiplex PCR was the method, and the copy in TCRdb shows in-frame clones only, minus some. The table records 120,000 to 150,000 clones, around 90% of them present only once. The receptor was derived from a woman in her thirties or forties who had been exposed to COVID-19. The material sequenced was PBMCs or T cells enriched from blood (not recorded which).

The CDR3 DNA reads as TGTGCCAGCAGCTTAGGGGACACATTTAGCAATCAGCCCCAGCATTTT. It yields the protein CASSLGDTFSNQPQHF. The chain employs TRBV7-8 and TRBJ1-5, with D maybe TRBD1 (6 bases). Trimming removed 1 base from V and 0 bases from J, with 10 bases in between. Per germline, CDR1 SGHVS and CDR2 FQNEAQ. CDR3 size: 16 residues.